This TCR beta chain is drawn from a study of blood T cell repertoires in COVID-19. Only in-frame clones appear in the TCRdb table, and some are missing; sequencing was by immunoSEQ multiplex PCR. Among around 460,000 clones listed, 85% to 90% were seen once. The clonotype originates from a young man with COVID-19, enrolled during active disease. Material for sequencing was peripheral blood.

The CDR3 nucleotides read TGTGCCAGGTGGGAGGGCGGGACGAACACCGGGGAGCTGTTTTTT. It translates to CARWEGGTNTGELFF. This chain uses TRBV5-3 with TRBJ2-2; 7 bases map to TRBD2. TRBV5-3 is flagged as an ORF with uncertain function. Unmatched junction bases numbered 7, after V lost 8 bases and J lost 0 bases. CDR3 length equals 15 residues.